These 21 T cell receptor beta chains share one sample of origin, sequenced in a study of shared clonotypes between healthy human individuals. Terminally differentiated effector memory CD45RA+ cells were left out of the naive CD8 fraction, which was CD45RO-negative and positively selected for CCR7. TCRdb's table, derived via immunoSEQ multiplex PCR, lists solely in-frame clones and lacks some. The sample lists about 600,000 clones, roughly 95% occurring once. The sample comprised naive CD8+ T cells sorted from blood. These TCRs come from a woman aged 25 to 39 in good health.

The chain couples TRBV4-1 to TRBJ2-3; possibly TRBD2 for D (6 bases). The CDR3 sequence is 20 residues long. CDR1 and CDR2 from the germline V gene are MGHRA and YSYEKL. The V and J ends lost 2 bases and 0 bases respectively, with 24 bases between them. CDR3 sequence reads: CASSQKATGTLISSTDTQYF. CDR3 DNA: TGCGCCAGCAGCCAAAAAGCTACCGGGACTCTAATTTCTAGCACAGATACGCAGTATTTT.

This clone was detected a few times. The V gene is TRBV30, the J gene TRBJ1-2; 8 bases map to TRBD1. Trimming cost V 5 bases and J 4 bases; bases outside gene matches: 3. This CDR3 is 12 amino acids long. The germline V gene encodes CDR1 GTSNPN and CDR2 SVGIG (reference sequence). The CDR3 sequence is CAWDRGFYGYTF. CDR3 bases: TGTGCCTGGGACAGGGGATTCTATGGCTACACCTTC.

CDR3 in DNA: TGTGCCAGCAGCCTGGGGACAGTAACCTACAATGAGCAGTTCTTC. It yields the protein CASSLGTVTYNEQFF. The rearrangement uses TRBV7-6 and TRBJ2-1, with TRBD1 matching 7 bases. J was trimmed by 2 bases and V by 5 bases; bases with no gene match: 6. The germline V gene has CDR1 SGHVS and CDR2 FNYEAQ. CDR3 length equals 15 residues.

The chain has TRBV5-1 and TRBJ1-1; perhaps TRBD1 as D (6 bases). Germline V lookup: CDR1 SGHRS, CDR2 YFSETQ. CDR3 length: 17 residues. Trimming removed 3 bases from V and 0 bases from J, with 18 bases in between. CDR3 DNA sequence: TGCGCCAGCAGCTGGACCGAACAGGGATTGATGAACACTGAAGCTTTCTTT. Its translation is CASSWTEQGLMNTEAFF.

The chain links TRBV29-1 to TRBJ2-1, with 10 bases lining up with TRBD2. The germline V gene encodes CDR1 SQVTM and CDR2 ANQGSEA. The V and J ends lost 3 bases and 0 bases, in that order; junction bases with no gene match: 17. This CDR3 comprises 20 residues. CDR3 nucleotide sequence: TGCAGCGTTGAGGTAATAGCGGGAGGTATCAAATGGAGCTCCTACAATGAGCAGTTCTTC. As protein: CSVEVIAGGIKWSSYNEQFF.

Only a few counts were recorded for this clone. The V gene is TRBV4-1, the J gene TRBJ1-1; no definite D call. The V gene lost 4 bases and the J gene lost 2 bases, with 2 bases spanning the gap. From germline, CDR1 is MGHRA and CDR2 YSYEKL. CDR3 length: 11 residues. The CDR3 coding sequence is TGCGCCAGCAGCCTCAACACTGAAGCTTTCTTT. This encodes CASSLNTEAFF.

V is TRBV29-1 and J is TRBJ2-5, with TRBD2 matching 10 bases. CDR3 size: 13 residues. The V gene's germline CDR1 is SQVTM and CDR2 ANQGSEA. The V segment lost 4 bases and the J segment 5 bases; nucleotides outside the gene matches: 4. The CDR3 DNA follows: TGCAGCGTTGCGCTAGCGGGAGTTGAGACCCAGTACTTC. Protein: CSVALAGVETQYF.

This chain connects TRBV28 to TRBJ1-5; D gene ambiguous. Germline values: CDR1 MDHEN, CDR2 SYDVKM. The CDR3 sequence is 14 residues long. Trimming cost V 6 bases and J 0 bases, with 9 bases left between them. As DNA, the CDR3 is TGTGCCAGCAGCCCTACTTATAGCAATCAGCCCCAGCATTTT. This codes for CASSPTYSNQPQHF.

This chain uses TRBV2 with TRBJ2-3, with TRBD2 identical over 9 bases. This CDR3 has 16 residues. The germline V gene encodes CDR1 SNHLY and CDR2 FYNNEI. Trimming removed 4 bases from V and 2 bases from J; junction bases left unmatched: 7. CDR3 in amino acids: CASSGRLAEITDTQYF. DNA for the CDR3: TGTGCCAGCAGTGGGCGACTAGCGGAAATCACAGATACGCAGTATTTT.

This chain connects TRBV7-9 to TRBJ2-3; D tentatively fits TRBD1 or TRBD2 (5 bases each). Germline V CDR1 and CDR2: SEHNR, FQNEAQ (reference sequence). The ends were cut back, 5 bases at V and 0 bases at J, with 15 bases in the middle. The CDR3 has 16 residues. The CDR3 spells CASSPLPGRSTDTQYF. CDR3 bases: TGTGCCAGCAGCCCCCTTCCGGGACGAAGCACAGATACGCAGTATTTT. Based on the CDR3 plus reference TRBV7-9 and TRBJ2-3, the full variable domain is DTGVSQNPRHKITKRGQNVTFRCDPISEHNRLYWYRQTLGQGPEFLTYFQNEAQLEKSRLLSDRFSAERPKGSFSTLEIQRTEQGDSAMYLCASSPLPGRSTDTQYFGPGTRLTVL.

The chain has TRBV6-5 and TRBJ2-7; no reliable D call. The CDR3 is made up of 14 amino acids. V was pared by 2 bases and J by 2 bases, with 10 bases between. CDR1 and CDR2 (germline): MNHEY, SVGAGI. The CDR3 reads CASSYQISTYEQYF. CDR3 nucleotides: TGTGCCAGCAGTTACCAGATATCAACCTACGAGCAGTACTTC.

The gene calls are TRBV7-9 and TRBJ2-7; no definite D call. CDR1 is SEHNR and CDR2 is FQNEAQ in the germline V gene (reference sequence). V lost 5 bases and J lost 7, with 15 bases in between. The CDR3 extends over 13 amino acids. This chain's CDR3 is CASSPPSVGEQYF. The CDR3 bases are TGTGCCAGCAGCCCGCCATCAGTTGGGGAGCAGTACTTC.

The J gene is TRBJ2-2, the V gene TRBV27; D not resolved. Trimming pared 4 bases from V and 0 bases from J, leaving 6 bases between. There are 14 residues in the CDR3. Germline V CDR1 and CDR2: MNHEY, SMNVEV (reference sequence). The CDR3 loop reads CASSSAPNTGELFF. The CDR3 DNA sequence: TGTGCCAGCAGTTCCGCTCCGAACACCGGGGAGCTGTTTTTT.

This clone was detected once. This chain uses TRBV9 with TRBJ1-1; tentatively, D is TRBD1 (5 bases). Trimming shortened V by 4 bases and J by 5 bases, and 15 bases separated the two germline ends. This CDR3 region has 14 residues. Germline CDR1 is SGDLS and CDR2 is YYNGEE. The CDR3 loop is CASSPGPRGTEAFF. In DNA, the CDR3 is TGTGCCAGCAGCCCGGGACCACGAGGGACTGAAGCTTTCTTT.

The genes are TRBV2 and TRBJ2-1; 9 nucleotides line up with TRBD2. The CDR3 runs 19 residues. V was pared by 3 bases and J by 6 bases, with 18 bases of the junction left unmatched. The germline V gene encodes CDR1 SNHLY and CDR2 FYNNEI. For the CDR3, the DNA is TGTGCCAGCAGTGATAATCCTTCGGTAGGCGGGAGGGGGATCAATGAGCAGTTCTTC. Amino acids: CASSDNPSVGGRGINEQFF.

In this sample, this clone turned up once. The rearrangement links TRBV28 to TRBJ2-7, with D possibly called TRBD1 or TRBD2 (6 bases each). The CDR3 length is 13 residues. Germline CDR1 MDHEN, CDR2 SYDVKM. Trimming stripped 4 bases from V and 3 bases from J, with 10 bases between. CDR3 DNA: TGTGCCAGCAGTTCGGGGGCCGGCTACGAGCAGTACTTC. It specifies CASSSGAGYEQYF.

The chain joins TRBV11-2 to TRBJ1-2; D gene ambiguous. The CDR3 is made up of 13 amino acids. Trimming took 3 bases from V and 8 from J, leaving 13 bases between them. The germline gives CDR1 SGHAT, CDR2 FQNNGV. DNA of the CDR3: TGTGCCAGCAGCTTTGACCCCCCCTCGGGCTACACCTTC. Its translation is CASSFDPPSGYTF.

The rearrangement links TRBV5-6 to TRBJ2-7, with 8 bases lining up with TRBD1. V shed 4 bases, J shed 2 bases, and the junction held 11 bases outside the gene matches. The CDR3 length is 16 residues. The germline V gene encodes CDR1 SGHDT and CDR2 YYEEEE. CDR3 amino acids: CASSPGDRHLPYEQYF. In DNA form, the CDR3 reads TGTGCCAGCAGCCCAGGGGACAGGCATTTACCCTACGAGCAGTACTTC.

As concerns this clone: The same CDR3 is also encoded by other DNA sequences in this sample. The chain joins TRBV28 to TRBJ2-1, with a weak D call TRBD2 (6 bases). This CDR3 is 12 amino acids long. CDR1 and CDR2 from the germline V gene are MDHEN and SYDVKM. The V gene lost 3 bases and the J gene lost 7 bases, with 7 bases spanning the gap. CDR3 DNA sequence: TGTGCCAGCAGTTTCCGGGGGAATGAGCAGTTCTTC. This gives the protein CASSFRGNEQFF.

The chain recombines TRBV27 with TRBJ1-5; unclear D gene. The germline V and J ends were trimmed by 6 bases and 2 bases, with 14 bases remaining between them. The length of the CDR3 is 15 residues. CDR1 MNHEY and CDR2 SMNVEV come from the germline V gene (reference sequence). CDR3 in DNA: TGTGCCAGCAGACTAGCGGGATCCGGCAATCAGCCCCAGCATTTT. This gives the protein CASRLAGSGNQPQHF.

CDR3 DNA: TGCAGCGTTGGTGGCAGGGACAATCAGCCCCAGCATTTT. It is translated as CSVGGRDNQPQHF. The chain links TRBV29-1 to TRBJ1-5; TRBD1 is a possible D gene (5 bases). There are 13 residues in the CDR3. CDR1 and CDR2 from the germline V gene are SQVTM and ANQGSEA. Trimming cost V 4 bases and J 3 bases, with 10 bases left between them.